These T cell receptor beta chains were read from a single sample in a study of beta chain features in type 1 diabetes. Assay: immunoSEQ multiplex PCR; the TCRdb copy retains only in-frame clones and omits some. The sample consists of under 400,000 clones, around 13% of them appearing once. Specimen: central memory CD4+ T cells from blood. Every receptor here comes from a man aged 25 to 40 in good health. CDR3s include the opening cysteine and the closing phenylalanine or tryptophan. The D gene is left open where the match is weak. The size entry is marked missing in some rows and otherwise reads once, few, many or a size class.

-	TRBV7-2	-	TRBJ1-5	CASSGGTGNQPQHF	TGTGCCAGCAGCGGAGGGACGGGCAATCAGCCCCAGCATTTT
few	TRBV4-3	TRBD1	TRBJ2-7	CASSSPGTGTYEQYF	TGCGCCAGCAGCTCACCGGGGACAGGTACCTACGAGCAGTACTTC
-	TRBV5-4	TRBD2	TRBJ2-4	CASGSGEREVAKNIQYF	TGTGCCAGCGGAAGTGGGGAGCGGGAAGTAGCCAAAAACATTCAGTACTTC
few	TRBV19	TRBD2	TRBJ2-3	CASSTSGIRQDTQYF	TGTGCCAGTAGTACTAGCGGGATACGGCAAGATACGCAGTATTTT
many	TRBV7-9	-	TRBJ1-1	CASSLVSGANTEAFF	TGTGCCAGCAGCTTAGTGTCCGGGGCGAACACTGAAGCTTTCTTT
few	TRBV7-8	-	TRBJ2-7	CASSQTWEQYF	TGTGCCAGCAGCCAAACATGGGAGCAGTACTTC
many	TRBV5-1	-	TRBJ2-3	CASSLDTPGRDTQYF	TGCGCCAGCAGCTTGGATACTCCAGGGAGAGATACGCAGTATTTT
few	TRBV4-1	TRBD2	TRBJ2-2	CASSQEAGAVGELFF	TGTGCCAGCAGCCAAGAGGCGGGAGCCGTCGGGGAGCTGTTTTTT
few	TRBV30	TRBD2	TRBJ2-3	CAWSRRETDTQYF	TGTGCCTGGAGTAGGCGGGAGACAGATACGCAGTATTTT
few	TRBV6-5	-	TRBJ1-2	CASTMGFGYGYTF	TGTGCCAGCACTATGGGGTTCGGCTATGGCTACACCTTC
-	TRBV11-2	TRBD2	TRBJ2-7	CASSLDLAGGYEQYF	TGTGCCAGCAGCTTAGATCTAGCGGGGGGCTACGAGCAGTACTTC
-	TRBV5-1	-	TRBJ2-2	CASSLKAAAMNTGELFF	TGCGCCAGCAGCTTGAAAGCGGCAGCCATGAACACCGGGGAGCTGTTTTTT
-	TRBV9	-	TRBJ2-1	CASSETGTDNEQFF	TGTGCCAGCAGCGAGACGGGAACCGACAATGAGCAGTTCTTC
few	TRBV5-6	-	TRBJ2-3	CASSLSGSTPTQYF	TGTGCCAGCAGCTTGAGTGGGTCTACTCCCACGCAGTATTTT
few	TRBV2	-	TRBJ1-2	CASSEATRVSGYTF	TGTGCCAGCAGTGAAGCTACCAGGGTCAGTGGCTACACCTTC
-	TRBV4-2	TRBD2	TRBJ2-3	CASSQVFSGSTDTQYF	TGTGCCAGCAGCCAAGTATTTAGCGGGAGTACAGATACGCAGTATTTT
-	TRBV6-1	TRBD1	TRBJ1-5	CASRQSGTGWQPQHF	TGTGCCAGCAGACAGTCCGGGACAGGGTGGCAGCCCCAGCATTTT
-	TRBV27	TRBD2	TRBJ2-3	CASSLTGGGTDTQYF	TGTGCCAGCAGTTTGACCGGGGGGGGCACAGATACGCAGTATTTT
-	TRBV7-9	TRBD1	TRBJ1-1	CASSSYRGMNTEAFF	TGTGCCAGCAGCTCATACAGGGGCATGAACACTGAAGCTTTCTTT
-	TRBV18	-	TRBJ2-2	CASSEPNTGELFF	TGTGCCAGCTCAGAACCTAACACCGGGGAGCTGTTTTTT
few	TRBV29-1	-	TRBJ2-7	CSADRVSYEQYF	TGCAGTGCCGACAGAGTCTCCTACGAGCAGTACTTC
-	TRBV2	-	TRBJ1-2	CASSEGLSFRRGYTF	TGTGCCAGCAGCGAAGGGCTTTCGTTTCGGCGGGGCTACACCTTC
-	TRBV11-3	-	TRBJ2-1	CASSLGIEQFF	TGTGCCAGCAGCTTAGGTATTGAGCAGTTCTTC
-	TRBV7-7	-	TRBJ2-5	CASSSPGEETQYF	TGTGCCAGCAGCTCCCCGGGCGAAGAGACCCAGTACTTC
few	TRBV5-1	-	TRBJ2-5	CASSRGPQETQYF	TGCGCCAGTTCCCGGGGACCTCAAGAGACCCAGTACTTC
-	TRBV4-3	-	TRBJ1-4	CASSRQSREKLFF	TGCGCCAGCAGCCGACAGTCACGGGAAAAACTGTTTTTT
few	TRBV6-1	-	TRBJ2-1	CASSEARSHTGQFF	TGTGCCAGCAGTGAAGCGCGAAGCCACACGGGGCAGTTCTTC
-	TRBV7-6	TRBD2	TRBJ2-1	CASSPGLAGVVGEQFF	TGTGCCAGCAGCCCCGGACTAGCGGGAGTGGTGGGCGAGCAGTTCTTC
many	TRBV7-2	-	TRBJ2-4	CASSQEASPNRIQYF	TGTGCCAGCAGCCAAGAGGCCTCTCCGAATAGGATTCAGTACTTC